Below, one T cell receptor beta chain is given with its context. CDR3 length: 15 amino acids. V was shortened by 5 bases and J by 14 bases, with 23 bases between the two germline ends. Germline-derived CDR1 and CDR2 are SGHNT and YYREEE (reference sequence). Here immunoSEQ multiplex PCR was the method, and the copy in TCRdb shows in-frame clones only, minus some. The table includes over 2 million clones, 95% detected once. The entry originates in a study of shared clonotypes between healthy human individuals. Sequencing was done on a sample of naive CD4+ T cells sorted from blood. Subset denoted: CD45RA+ positively selected. This sequence was found in a man aged 18 to 29 in good health. The chain employs TRBV5-4 and TRBJ1-6; D might be TRBD1 (6 bases). CDR3 sequence: CASSDDRRRVGTLHF. For the CDR3, the DNA is TGTGCCAGCAGTGACGACAGGCGGCGGGTAGGAACCCTCCACTTT.